These 28 T cell receptor beta chains came from one sample sequenced in a study of cytomegalovirus exposure and HLA in healthy donors. PCR involved 60 Vbeta and 13 Jbeta primers. Assay: immunoSEQ multiplex PCR; the TCRdb copy retains only in-frame clones and omits some. The sample has 90,000 to 130,000 clones; roughly 80% are singletons. Sequenced sample: PBMCs. The source of these receptors is a woman aged 30 to 39 in good health and CMV-seronegative.

The table lists this clone with a count of one. The chain combines TRBV30 with TRBJ1-6, with TRBD1 matching over 12 bases. The CDR3 contains 14 residues. After removal of 3 bases from V and 7 bases from J, the junction contained 1 base not matched to a gene. Germline V gives CDR1 GTSNPN, CDR2 SVGIG (reference sequence). CDR3 in DNA: TGTGCCTGGAGCGGGACAGGGGGCAATTCACCCCTCCACTTT. Translation: CAWSGTGGNSPLHF. Complete variable domain (other parts from reference TRBV30 and TRBJ1-6): SQTIHQWPATLVQPVGSPLSLECTVEGTSNPNLYWYRQAAGRGLQLLFYSVGIGQISSEVPQNLSASRPQDRQFILSSKKLLLSDSGFYLCAWSGTGGNSPLHFGNGTRLTVT.

This clone has a single count. This chain joins TRBV29-1 and TRBJ1-1; D call uncertain. Trimming took 3 bases from V and 1 from J, leaving 15 bases between them. Germline CDR1 is SQVTM and CDR2 is ANQGSEA. The CDR3 loop spans 15 amino acids. CDR3 sequence (DNA): TGCAGCGTTGATCGGTACTCCATCGGGAACACTGAAGCTTTCTTT. Translated: CSVDRYSIGNTEAFF.

This chain links TRBV7-2 with TRBJ2-5; D not resolved. The CDR3 is 13 residues long. The V and J ends lost 4 bases and 5 bases respectively, with 11 bases between them. CDR1 is SGHTA and CDR2 is FQGNSA in the germline V gene. CDR3 DNA sequence: TGTGCCAGCAGCTCCGGTTTTGTGGAGACCCAGTACTTC. Encoded protein: CASSSGFVETQYF.

V usage is TRBV6-5 and J usage is TRBJ1-4; 11 bases fit TRBD1. The V gene end was trimmed by 6 bases and the J gene end by 7 bases; junction bases not matched to a gene: 4. The CDR3 extends over 14 amino acids. The germline V gene has CDR1 MNHEY and CDR2 SVGAGI. CDR3 in amino acids: CASSRTGGGEKLFF. The CDR3 DNA sequence: TGTGCCAGCAGCAGGACAGGGGGCGGTGAAAAACTGTTTTTT.

V and J are TRBV29-1 and TRBJ2-7; D might be TRBD1 (5 bases). Germline CDR1 is SQVTM and CDR2 is ANQGSEA. V dropped 7 bases and J dropped 3 bases, with 19 bases sitting between them. The CDR3 sequence is 14 residues long. CDR3 region: CSAKALTGRYEQYF. In DNA form, the CDR3 reads TGCAGCGCTAAGGCCCTAACAGGCCGCTACGAGCAGTACTTC.

This clone was detected once. V is TRBV6-1 and J is TRBJ2-7, with a possible D match to TRBD2 (6 bases). The CDR3 covers 15 residues. Trimming shortened V by 2 bases and J by 0 bases, and 11 bases separated the two germline ends. The germline gives CDR1 MNHNS, CDR2 SASEGT. Here the CDR3 reads CASSEKGRSSYEQYF. DNA of the CDR3: TGTGCCAGCAGTGAAAAAGGGAGGAGCTCCTACGAGCAGTACTTC.

The genes are TRBV7-6 and TRBJ2-1, with 7 bases aligning to TRBD1. CDR1 is SGHVS, CDR2 FNYEAQ, per germline. The CDR3 sequence is 17 residues long. V lost 5 bases to trimming and J lost 1 base; unmatched junction nucleotides: 11. For the CDR3, the DNA is TGTGCCAGCAGCCCCTATTTGACAGGGTGGTCCTACAATGAGCAGTTCTTC. Protein: CASSPYLTGWSYNEQFF.

This sequence joins TRBV30 and TRBJ1-2; D gene uncertain. The CDR3 consists of 13 residues. Trimming cost V 0 bases and J 7 bases, with 12 bases left between them. CDR1 and CDR2 from the germline V gene are GTSNPN and SVGIG (reference sequence). The DNA of the CDR3 is TGTGCCTGGAGTGTGGCAGGATCGTCTGGCTACACCTTC. This sequence encodes CAWSVAGSSGYTF.

The chain has TRBV18 and TRBJ2-1; D is uncertain. V shed 3 bases and J shed 7 bases, with 10 bases lying between them. The CDR3 extends over 13 amino acids. The germline V gene encodes CDR1 KGHSH and CDR2 LQKENI. CDR3 DNA: TGTGCCAGCTCACCGCCGGTATGGAATGAGCAGTTCTTC. This translates into CASSPPVWNEQFF.

The rearrangement joins TRBV19 to TRBJ2-7; TRBD2 might be the D (5 bases). Germline CDR1 is LNHDA and CDR2 is SQIVND (reference sequence). CDR3 size: 13 residues. V gave up 4 bases and J gave up 2 bases, with 9 bases separating them. CDR3 sequence (DNA): TGTGCCAGTAGTAAACTGAGGGCCTACGAGCAGTACTTC. It encodes CASSKLRAYEQYF.

This chain joins TRBV15 and TRBJ2-7; D is possibly TRBD2 (5 bases). CDR3 size: 15 residues. Germline CDR1 reads LNHNV; CDR2 reads YYDKDF (reference sequence). V was trimmed by 3 bases and J by 2 bases, leaving 14 bases between them. DNA for the CDR3: TGTGCCACCAGCAGCCCTCTCGGAGCGGCCTACGAGCAGTACTTC. Protein sequence: CATSSPLGAAYEQYF.

This chain uses TRBV10-3 with TRBJ2-7; 13 nucleotides agree with TRBD2. The CDR3 length is 18 residues. Germline assignment: CDR1 ENHRY and CDR2 SYGVKD. The V and J ends lost 2 bases and 4 bases, in that order; junction bases with no gene match: 11. The CDR3 nucleotides read TGTGCCATCAGTGAGACCTCAGGGACTAGCGGGGCCAGTTACGAGCAGTACTTC. It specifies CAISETSGTSGASYEQYF.

V and J are TRBV9 and TRBJ2-1, with 7 bases aligning to TRBD2. Trimming took 2 bases from V and 2 from J; bases not matched to a gene: 4. CDR1 and CDR2 (germline): SGDLS, YYNGEE. CDR3 length equals 15 residues. CDR3 nucleotides: TGTGCCAGCAGCGTTGACGGGGGGACCTACAATGAGCAGTTCTTC. Its translation: CASSVDGGTYNEQFF. Supplemented by reference TRBV9 and TRBJ2-1, the full variable domain reads DSGVTQTPKHLITATGQRVTLRCSPRSGDLSVYWYQQSLDQGLQFLIQYYNGEERAKGNILERFSAQQFPDLHSELNLSSLELGDSALYFCASSVDGGTYNEQFFGPGTRLTVL.

This sequence joins TRBV4-1 and TRBJ1-2; maybe TRBD1 (5 bases). CDR1 is MGHRA and CDR2 is YSYEKL in the germline V gene. This CDR3 has 12 amino acids. With 1 base removed from V and 7 bases from J, the gap between germline ends came to 7 bases. CDR3 sequence: CASSQGQFGYTF. For the CDR3, the DNA is TGCGCCAGCAGCCAAGGACAGTTTGGCTACACCTTC.

V usage is TRBV13 and J usage is TRBJ2-1; 9 positions agree with TRBD1. The CDR3 runs 13 residues. Trimming cost V 9 bases and J 10 bases; bases outside gene matches: 10. Germline V CDR1 and CDR2: PRHDT, FYEKMQ (reference sequence). CDR3 bases: TGTGCCAGTACCGGGACAGGGAGGTGGGAGCAGTTCTTC. Its protein product is CASTGTGRWEQFF.

This chain connects TRBV2 to TRBJ2-7; 12 positions match TRBD2. J lost 4 bases, V lost 6 bases, and 7 bases had no gene match. The CDR3 runs to 15 residues. Germline V gene lookup returns CDR1 SNHLY and CDR2 FYNNEI. CDR3 in amino acids: CASSLTSGGKYEQYF. DNA for the CDR3: TGTGCCAGCAGCCTGACTAGCGGGGGCAAATACGAGCAGTACTTC.

This chain links TRBV6-1 with TRBJ2-1; TRBD1 might be the D (6 bases). Germline-derived CDR1 and CDR2 are MNHNS and SASEGT. CDR3 length: 15 residues. The germline V and J ends were trimmed by 9 bases and 6 bases, with 21 bases remaining between them. CDR3 in DNA: TGTGCCAGACCCTCCGGGACACCGAGGCCCAATGAGCAGTTCTTC. Protein: CARPSGTPRPNEQFF.

This chain joins TRBV15 and TRBJ2-1, with TRBD2 matching over 7 bases. V shed 0 bases, J shed 5 bases, and the junction held 1 base outside the gene matches. Germline V gives CDR1 LNHNV, CDR2 YYDKDF (reference sequence). The CDR3 extends over 14 amino acids. Here the CDR3 DNA reads TGTGCCACCAGCAGAGAGGGACTAAACAATGAGCAGTTCTTC. As protein: CATSREGLNNEQFF.

J is TRBJ1-3 and V is TRBV30; 9 positions match TRBD1. Germline CDR1 is GTSNPN and CDR2 is SVGIG (reference sequence). V shed 3 bases, J shed 4 bases, and the junction held 16 bases outside the gene matches. There are 18 residues in the CDR3. CDR3 bases: TGTGCCTGGAGCGACTACGGAACAGGGGGCGCGGGAGGAAACACCATATATTTT. The encoded protein is CAWSDYGTGGAGGNTIYF.

V is TRBV11-2 and J is TRBJ1-1, with D unclear. The CDR3 has 14 residues. Trimming took off 4 bases at V and 1 base at J, with 10 bases between the two ends. Germline assignment: CDR1 SGHAT and CDR2 FQNNGV. The CDR3 spells CASSSRTGNTEAFF. The CDR3 bases are TGTGCCAGCAGCTCGAGGACTGGGAACACTGAAGCTTTCTTT.

The rearrangement joins TRBV19 to TRBJ2-7; the D gene is possibly TRBD2 (5 bases). V lost 5 bases and J 3 bases, leaving 11 bases between the germline ends. The CDR3 consists of 13 residues. Germline values: CDR1 LNHDA, CDR2 SQIVND (reference sequence). The CDR3 DNA reads TGTGCCAGTAGTGAGGGAACTGGCTACGAGCAGTACTTC. It is translated as CASSEGTGYEQYF.

The chain joins TRBV30 to TRBJ1-5; the D is unclear. Germline V gene data show CDR1 as GTSNPN and CDR2 as SVGIG (reference sequence). Trimming removed 4 bases from V and 7 bases from J, with 11 bases in between. CDR3 length equals 12 residues. Here the CDR3 reads CAWNLYGQPQHF. The CDR3 DNA follows: TGTGCCTGGAACCTGTACGGGCAGCCCCAGCATTTT.

The gene calls are TRBV29-1 and TRBJ1-2; D not certain. Germline loops: CDR1 SQVTM, CDR2 ANQGSEA. The CDR3 sequence is 13 residues long. V was shortened by 7 bases and J by 1 base, with 13 bases between the two germline ends. CDR3 nucleotide sequence: TGCAGCGCGATTCTTGAACTTAACTATGGCTACACCTTC. Its protein is CSAILELNYGYTF.

The chain uses TRBV6-6 and TRBJ2-1, with 9 bases matching TRBD2. V was pared by 7 bases and J by 6 bases, with 4 bases of the junction left unmatched. The CDR3 contains 13 residues. CDR1 MNHNY and CDR2 SVGAGI come from the germline V gene (reference sequence). CDR3 in amino acids: CASIKLAGNEQFF. CDR3 in DNA: TGTGCCAGCATTAAACTAGCGGGCAATGAGCAGTTCTTC.

The chain links TRBV5-6 to TRBJ2-1; 7 bases fit TRBD1. V shed 5 bases and J 7 bases; nucleotides not matched to a gene: 3. Germline CDR1 SGHDT, CDR2 YYEEEE. CDR3 length: 12 residues. The CDR3 here is CASSPQGNEQFF. CDR3 nucleotides: TGTGCCAGCAGTCCACAGGGGAATGAGCAGTTCTTC.

V and J are TRBV10-1 and TRBJ1-6; no reliable D call. The V and J ends lost 4 bases and 6 bases respectively, with 13 bases between them. This CDR3 has 15 residues. Germline V gives CDR1 WNHNN, CDR2 SYGVQD (reference sequence). CDR3 in amino acids: CASSVKRGSNSPLHF. The CDR3 bases are TGCGCCAGCAGTGTAAAGCGAGGGTCTAATTCACCCCTCCACTTT.

The chain has TRBV19 and TRBJ1-5, with 7 nucleotides matching TRBD1. Germline CDR1 LNHDA, CDR2 SQIVND (reference sequence). The V and J ends lost 3 bases and 2 bases, in that order; junction bases with no gene match: 4. This CDR3 is 15 amino acids long. In nucleotides, the CDR3 is TGTGCCAGTAGTATCCAGGGGGTTGGCAATCAGCCCCAGCATTTT. Its protein product is CASSIQGVGNQPQHF.

Only a few counts were recorded for this clone. V and J are TRBV6-1 and TRBJ2-1, with 8 positions matching TRBD2. CDR1 is MNHNS and CDR2 is SASEGT in the germline V gene. V gave up 4 bases and J gave up 8 bases; unmatched junction bases: 7. This CDR3 has 14 amino acids. The CDR3 DNA follows: TGTGCCAGCAGTGGTGGGACTAGTGTACATGAGCAGTTCTTC. Residues: CASSGGTSVHEQFF.